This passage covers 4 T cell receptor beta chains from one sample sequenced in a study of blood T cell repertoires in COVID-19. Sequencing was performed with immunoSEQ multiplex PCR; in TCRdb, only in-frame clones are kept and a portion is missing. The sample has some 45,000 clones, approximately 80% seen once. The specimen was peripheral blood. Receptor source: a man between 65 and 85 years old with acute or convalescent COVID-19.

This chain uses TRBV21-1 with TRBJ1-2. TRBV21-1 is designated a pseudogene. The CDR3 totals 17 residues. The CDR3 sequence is CASSNGARGARFYGYTF. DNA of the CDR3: TGTGCCAGCAGCAACGGGGCTCGGGGGGCGCGTTTCTATGGCTACACCTTC.

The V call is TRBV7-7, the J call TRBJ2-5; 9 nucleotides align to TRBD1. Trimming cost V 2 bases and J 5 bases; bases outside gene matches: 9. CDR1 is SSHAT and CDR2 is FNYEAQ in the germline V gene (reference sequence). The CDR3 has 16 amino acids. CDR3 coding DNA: TGTGCCAGCAGCTTACTCGGGACAGGGATAGGGGAGACCCAGTACTTC. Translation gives CASSLLGTGIGETQYF.

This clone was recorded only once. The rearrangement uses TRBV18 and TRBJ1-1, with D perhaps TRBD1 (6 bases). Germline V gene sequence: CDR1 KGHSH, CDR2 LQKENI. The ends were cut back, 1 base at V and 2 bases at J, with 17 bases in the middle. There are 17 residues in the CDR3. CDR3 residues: CASSPRAGAPSNTEAFF. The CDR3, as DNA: TGTGCCAGCTCACCACGGGCAGGGGCCCCAAGTAACACTGAAGCTTTCTTT.

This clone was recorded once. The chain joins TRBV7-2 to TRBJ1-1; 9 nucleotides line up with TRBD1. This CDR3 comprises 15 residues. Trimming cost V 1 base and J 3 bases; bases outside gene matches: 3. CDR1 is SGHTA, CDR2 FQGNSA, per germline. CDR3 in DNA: TGTGCCAGCAGCTTAGACAGGGGGCCATACACTGAAGCTTTCTTT. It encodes CASSLDRGPYTEAFF.